Below, 10 T cell receptor beta chains from the same sample are listed, as sequenced in a study of CD8 T cells in Susac syndrome. Random hexamers primed reverse transcription of about 0.45 to 1 ug RNA. TCRdb called the immunoSEQ multiplex PCR reads again in MiXCR, with one record for every CDR3 protein. Among roughly 80,000 distinct CDR3 sequences listed, just under 95% were seen once. Material for sequencing was CD8+ T cells from PBMCs. These receptors all come from a human donor in good health.

This chain connects TRBV12-3 or TRBV12-4 to TRBJ2-7; D ambiguous. V was clipped by 5 bases and J by 2 bases, with 10 bases between them. There are 13 residues in the CDR3. The CDR3 spells CASSVGRTYEQYF. CDR3 coding DNA: TGTGCCAGCAGTGTGGGCCGTACCTACGAGCAGTACTTC.

The chain is built from TRBV6-5 and TRBJ1-5; 7 bases line up with TRBD1. V lost 5 bases to trimming and J lost 2 bases; unmatched junction nucleotides: 3. CDR1 MNHEY and CDR2 SVGAGI come from the germline V gene. CDR3 length: 14 residues. For the CDR3, the DNA is TGTGCCAGCAGTCTCACAGGGGGCAATCAGCCCCAGCATTTT. Protein: CASSLTGGNQPQHF.

J is TRBJ1-1 and V is TRBV27; D not resolved. CDR1 and CDR2 from the germline V gene are MNHEY and SMNVEV (reference sequence). This CDR3 contains 13 residues. Trimming pared 3 bases from V and 4 bases from J, leaving 9 bases between. CDR3: CASSFYSGTEAFF. CDR3 nucleotides: TGTGCCAGCAGTTTTTACTCGGGCACTGAAGCTTTCTTT.

This chain connects TRBV4-3 to TRBJ2-2, with D perhaps TRBD2 (5 bases). Germline CDR1 LGHNA, CDR2 YSLEER. Deletions cut 4 bases from V and 3 bases from J, with 12 bases between. There are 15 residues in the CDR3. CDR3 in DNA: TGCGCCAGCAGCCGCGACGGGGATTACACCGGGGAGCTGTTTTTT. Protein sequence: CASSRDGDYTGELFF.

The J gene is TRBJ2-7, the V gene TRBV29-1, with 10 bases aligning to TRBD1. The CDR3 consists of 16 residues. Germline-derived CDR1 and CDR2 are SQVTM and ANQGSEA. Trimming cost V 7 bases and J 2 bases; bases outside gene matches: 14. CDR3 sequence reads: CSAYVWGTGVAYEQYF. The CDR3 DNA sequence: TGCAGCGCCTACGTTTGGGGGACAGGGGTCGCCTACGAGCAGTACTTC.

The chain combines TRBV7-9 with TRBJ1-2; D ambiguous. Germline CDR1 reads SEHNR; CDR2 reads FQNEAQ (reference sequence). The V end lost 8 bases, the J end lost 5 bases, and 12 bases lay between the germline ends. This CDR3 spans 12 amino acids. Here the CDR3 reads CASSGDGYGYTF. DNA for the CDR3: TGTGCCAGCTCCGGAGACGGTTATGGCTACACCTTC. The full variable domain, completed using reference TRBV7-9 and TRBJ1-2, is DTGVSQNPRHKITKRGQNVTFRCDPISEHNRLYWYRQTLGQGPEFLTYFQNEAQLEKSRLLSDRFSAERPKGSFSTLEIQRTEQGDSAMYLCASSGDGYGYTFGSGTRLTVV.

This chain connects TRBV5-1 to TRBJ2-1; D is unclear. With 5 bases removed from V and 6 bases from J, the gap between germline ends came to 9 bases. The CDR3 consists of 12 residues. Germline CDR1 is SGHRS and CDR2 is YFSETQ. The CDR3 nucleotides read TGCGCCAGCAGTCCCGACGGCAATGAGCAGTTCTTC. As protein: CASSPDGNEQFF. Variable domain in full (rest from reference TRBV5-1 and TRBJ2-1): KAGVTQTPRYLIKTRGQQVTLSCSPISGHRSVSWYQQTPGQGLQFLFEYFSETQRNKGNFPGRFSGRQFSNSRSEMNVSTLELGDSALYLCASSPDGNEQFFGPGTRLTVL.

This sequence joins TRBV7-8 and TRBJ2-2; D is possibly TRBD2 (5 bases). The CDR3 length is 15 residues. In germline, CDR1 is SGHVS, CDR2 FQNEAQ. V shed 3 bases and J shed 6 bases, with 14 bases lying between them. CDR3 in amino acids: CASSFSEITAGELFF. Here the CDR3 DNA reads TGTGCCAGCAGCTTTAGCGAGATTACAGCCGGGGAGCTGTTTTTT.

The J gene is TRBJ2-1, the V gene TRBV29-1; 8 bases fit TRBD1. Unmatched junction bases numbered 4, after V lost 0 bases and J lost 0 bases. The CDR3 totals 16 residues. Germline loops: CDR1 SQVTM, CDR2 ANQGSEA. The CDR3 DNA reads TGCAGCGTTGAAGATCGGGACAGGCACTCCTACAATGAGCAGTTCTTC. This sequence encodes CSVEDRDRHSYNEQFF.

V gene TRBV7-9 combines with J gene TRBJ2-5, with TRBD1 as a possible D gene (5 bases). The germline V gene encodes CDR1 SEHNR and CDR2 FQNEAQ (reference sequence). Trimming removed 3 bases from V and 1 base from J, with 12 bases in between. This CDR3 is built from 15 residues. CDR3 protein: CASSLGQTVQETQYF. DNA of the CDR3: TGTGCCAGCAGCTTGGGGCAGACAGTCCAAGAGACCCAGTACTTC.